The 24 T cell receptor beta chains below come from one sample, sequenced in a study of blood T cell repertoires in COVID-19. Sequenced by immunoSEQ multiplex PCR; TCRdb stores in-frame clones only, minus some. The sample lists about 170,000 clones, around 83% occurring once. Sequences were obtained from peripheral blood. The receptors here all came from a woman aged 70-85 years who had recovered from COVID-19.

Here the CDR3 reads CASTEPTNEKLFF. CDR3 DNA sequence: TGTGCCAGCACCGAGCCAACTAATGAAAAACTGTTTTTT. The gene calls are TRBV7-9 and TRBJ1-4; D gene ambiguous. Trimming took 7 bases from V and 0 from J, leaving 6 bases between them. This CDR3 contains 13 residues. From germline, CDR1 is SEHNR and CDR2 FQNEAQ (reference sequence).

The chain recombines TRBV7-2 with TRBJ2-2; TRBD1 matches 7 bases. The CDR3 extends over 14 amino acids. Germline lookup yields CDR1 SGHTA and CDR2 FQGNSA. After removal of 11 bases from V and 2 bases from J, the junction contained 8 bases not matched to a gene. In DNA form, the CDR3 reads TGTGCCGGCCGAGGGACAGCTAACACCGGGGAGCTGTTTTTT. Protein: CAGRGTANTGELFF.

This chain connects TRBV6-4 to TRBJ2-7, with 9 bases aligning to TRBD2. Germline CDR1 MRHNA, CDR2 SNTAGT. Unmatched junction bases numbered 8, after V lost 6 bases and J lost 2 bases. The length of the CDR3 is 15 residues. In nucleotides, the CDR3 is TGTGCCAGCAGCGCCCTAGCGGGGCCCCCCTACGAGCAGTACTTC. Translating gives CASSALAGPPYEQYF.

There are a few counts of this clone. This chain uses TRBV28 with TRBJ2-7, with 8 bases fitting TRBD2. With V trimmed by 6 bases and J by 2 bases, 12 bases remained unmatched. This CDR3 spans 16 amino acids. Germline V lookup: CDR1 MDHEN, CDR2 SYDVKM. CDR3 bases: TGTGCCAGCAGCTGGGGACCGGGACTAGTCGCCTACGAGCAGTACTTC. Translated: CASSWGPGLVAYEQYF.

There are a few counts of this clone. The gene calls are TRBV10-3 and TRBJ1-1; 9 positions match TRBD1. The CDR3 has 13 amino acids. The junction had 4 bases not matched to a gene; V was cut back by 6 bases and J by 5 bases. The germline V gene encodes CDR1 ENHRY and CDR2 SYGVKD. CDR3: CAISTGGWTEAFF. The CDR3 nucleotides are TGTGCCATCAGCACAGGGGGCTGGACTGAAGCTTTCTTT.

J is TRBJ2-2 and V is TRBV28; D might be TRBD1 (5 bases). CDR3 length: 13 amino acids. Trimming took 6 bases from V and 5 from J, leaving 10 bases between them. CDR1 and CDR2 from the germline V gene are MDHEN and SYDVKM. CDR3 sequence: CASRAGPTGELFF. CDR3 DNA: TGTGCCAGCAGGGCAGGGCCTACCGGGGAGCTGTTTTTT.

V gene TRBV2 combines with J gene TRBJ2-1; 8 bases fit TRBD2. Trimming at V came to 2 bases and at J to 12 bases, leaving 15 bases not matched to a gene. The CDR3 runs 16 residues. The germline gives CDR1 SNHLY, CDR2 FYNNEI. The CDR3: CASSERDTAGLGGQFF. DNA for the CDR3: TGTGCCAGCAGTGAAAGGGACACCGCGGGACTAGGGGGGCAGTTCTTC.

This chain joins TRBV30 and TRBJ2-5; TRBD2 might be the D (5 bases). CDR1 and CDR2 (germline): GTSNPN, SVGIG (reference sequence). Trimming stripped 4 bases from V and 5 bases from J, with 14 bases between. This CDR3 spans 13 amino acids. The CDR3 spells CAWTDGVGETQYF. As DNA, the CDR3 is TGTGCCTGGACTGACGGGGTTGGGGAGACCCAGTACTTC.

The chain carries TRBV7-9 and TRBJ2-1, with 8 bases aligning to TRBD1. J lost 6 bases, V lost 4 bases, and 8 bases had no gene match. The CDR3 totals 15 residues. CDR1 is SEHNR and CDR2 is FQNEAQ in the germline V gene (reference sequence). CDR3: CASSSQGDHTNEQFF. In DNA form, the CDR3 reads TGTGCCAGCAGCTCACAGGGGGACCATACCAATGAGCAGTTCTTC.

This chain joins TRBV10-3 and TRBJ1-2; D may be TRBD1 (6 bases). CDR1 is ENHRY and CDR2 is SYGVKD in the germline V gene. The CDR3 length is 16 residues. V lost 10 bases to trimming and J lost 6 bases, with 27 bases between them. The CDR3 region is CATGQVGQGWNNGYTF. The CDR3, as DNA: TGTGCCACCGGACAAGTGGGGCAGGGGTGGAACAATGGCTACACCTTC.

The gene calls are TRBV10-3 and TRBJ2-7; 8 bases agree with TRBD1. The CDR3 runs 14 residues. Germline CDR1 is ENHRY and CDR2 is SYGVKD. Unmatched junction bases numbered 9, after V lost 6 bases and J lost 5 bases. The CDR3 protein is CAISDRTGSNEQYF. The CDR3 nucleotides are TGTGCCATCAGCGACCGGACAGGGTCGAACGAGCAGTACTTC.

The V and J genes are TRBV3-1 (or the pseudogene TRBV3-2) and TRBJ1-1; D gene unclear. The CDR3 is 16 residues long. CDR1 LGHDT and CDR2 YNNKEL come from the germline V gene (reference sequence). V shed 0 bases and J shed 3 bases, with 14 bases lying between them. As DNA, the CDR3 is TGTGCCAGCAGCCAAGATCGGGTAGGGAGGGACACTGAAGCTTTCTTT. It codes for CASSQDRVGRDTEAFF.

The V and J genes are TRBV7-2 and TRBJ1-2; no clear D gene. The germline CDR1 and CDR2 sequences are SGHTA and FQGNSA. The CDR3 runs to 14 residues. Trimming left V 3 bases short and J 3 bases short, with 11 bases between. This CDR3 reads CASSLGGPHYGYTF. The CDR3 nucleotides read TGTGCCAGCAGCTTGGGCGGGCCCCACTATGGCTACACCTTC. Combining the CDR3 with reference TRBV7-2 and TRBJ1-2 gives the whole variable domain GAGVSQSPSNKVTEKGKDVELRCDPISGHTALYWYRQSLGQGLEFLIYFQGNSAPDKSGLPSDRFSAERTGGSVSTLTIQRTQQEDSAVYLCASSLGGPHYGYTFGSGTRLTVV.

Ten or more counts support this clone. The V and J genes are TRBV3-1 (or the pseudogene TRBV3-2) and TRBJ1-1, with 8 positions matching TRBD1. With V trimmed by 3 bases and J by 8 bases, 11 bases remained unmatched. The CDR3 spans 15 residues. Germline CDR1 and CDR2: LGHDT and YNNKEL (reference sequence). The CDR3 sequence is CASSHRRQGAGEAFF. The CDR3 DNA reads as TGTGCCAGCAGCCACCGTAGGCAGGGGGCCGGGGAAGCTTTCTTT.

This chain uses TRBV4-1 with TRBJ1-4; 12 positions agree with TRBD1. V gave up 4 bases and J gave up 8 bases; unmatched junction bases: 17. The CDR3 totals 19 residues. Germline CDR1 MGHRA, CDR2 YSYEKL. As DNA, the CDR3 is TGCGCCAGCAGCCTCCTATATCGGGGACAGGGGGCATCGGGGGAAAAACTGTTTTTT. Translating gives CASSLLYRGQGASGEKLFF.

J is TRBJ2-7 and V is TRBV4-1; 9 positions match TRBD1. The CDR3 loop spans 16 amino acids. Germline loops: CDR1 MGHRA, CDR2 YSYEKL. V was pared by 0 bases and J by 3 bases, with 6 bases of the junction left unmatched. Here the CDR3 DNA reads TGCGCCAGCAGCCAAGATGCCGGGACAGGGAACTACGAGCAGTACTTC. Encoded protein: CASSQDAGTGNYEQYF.

This chain joins TRBV7-9 and TRBJ1-1; tentative D call: TRBD1 (5 bases). Per germline, CDR1 SEHNR and CDR2 FQNEAQ (reference sequence). CDR3 length: 15 residues. The V end was cut by 1 base, the J end by 0 bases, with 9 bases between. CDR3 DNA: TGTGCCAGCAGCTTAGGGGGCACTTTGAACACTGAAGCTTTCTTT. Translation: CASSLGGTLNTEAFF.

The J gene is TRBJ1-1, the V gene TRBV28; D is unclear. Germline CDR1 reads MDHEN; CDR2 reads SYDVKM. Between the trimmed V and J ends, which lost 1 base and 4 bases, there was a span of 4 bases. This CDR3 has 12 amino acids. This chain's CDR3 is CASSLLRTEAFF. CDR3 sequence (DNA): TGTGCCAGCAGTTTATTGCGCACTGAAGCTTTCTTT.

The chain couples TRBV30 to TRBJ1-4, with D unclear. Germline CDR1 and CDR2: GTSNPN and SVGIG (reference sequence). The CDR3 spans 16 residues. The ends were cut back, 2 bases at V and 0 bases at J, with 13 bases in the middle. The CDR3 loop is CAWSRFGPATNEKLFF. The CDR3 DNA sequence: TGTGCCTGGAGTCGATTTGGGCCGGCAACTAATGAAAAACTGTTTTTT.

The chain uses TRBV2 and TRBJ2-3; possible D gene TRBD1, 5 bases. Trimming pared 3 bases from V and 6 bases from J, leaving 10 bases between. CDR1 SNHLY and CDR2 FYNNEI come from the germline V gene. The length of the CDR3 is 13 residues. CDR3 sequence reads: CASSDQGGDTQYF. The CDR3 DNA reads as TGTGCCAGCAGTGACCAGGGCGGCGATACGCAGTATTTT.

This rearrangement joins TRBV4-3 to TRBJ1-1, with D unclear. This CDR3 spans 13 amino acids. Germline V CDR1 and CDR2: LGHNA, YSLEER. Trimming pared 2 bases from V and 1 base from J, leaving 5 bases between. CDR3 protein: CASSQNRNTEAFF. The CDR3 bases are TGCGCCAGCAGCCAAAACAGGAACACTGAAGCTTTCTTT.

V gene TRBV14 combines with J gene TRBJ1-2; 11 bases line up with TRBD1. The germline CDR1 and CDR2 sequences are SGHDN and FVKESK. V lost 4 bases, J lost 8 bases, and 12 bases stayed unmatched. This CDR3 spans 16 amino acids. CDR3 DNA sequence: TGTGCCAGCAGCCTATTGACAGGACAGGGGGCAAGGGGCTACACCTTC. Its protein product is CASSLLTGQGARGYTF.

The chain has TRBV5-4 and TRBJ2-1; D is unresolved. Trimming removed 4 bases at V and 5 bases at J, with 13 bases between. CDR1 is SGHNT and CDR2 is YYREEE in the germline V gene (reference sequence). The CDR3 spans 14 residues. The DNA for the CDR3 is TGTGCCAGCAGCCCCGAATGGCCCGACAATGAGCAGTTCTTC. This encodes CASSPEWPDNEQFF.

The chain employs TRBV4-2 and TRBJ2-1; D may be TRBD2 (6 bases). Deletions cut 2 bases from V and 6 bases from J, with 11 bases between. Germline loops: CDR1 LGHNA, CDR2 YNFKEQ. This CDR3 region has 14 residues. The DNA for the CDR3 is TGTGCCAGCAGCCAACCGGGACTCTTCAATGAGCAGTTCTTC. As protein: CASSQPGLFNEQFF.